This T cell receptor (beta chain) was captured in a study of beta chain features in type 1 diabetes. The overall study: There were 90 million to 110 million sorted cells examined across all samples.

On this clone: Its target is not known.

As every portion of the isolated RNA was reverse transcribed, the sequencing read expressed TCRB transcripts. Average reads for naive, central memory and regulatory T cell samples were several million. The repertoire was sequenced with immunoSEQ multiplex PCR; TCRdb's copy has only in-frame clones and lacks some. The repertoire holds 250,000 to 350,000 clones, 15% seen once, with roughly 0.015% in the top ten. Study conclusions and caveats: A greater similarity of naive, central memory and Treg TCRB repertoires was seen among patients than among healthy donors. TCRB CDR3s from Type 1 diabetes patients were moderately but significantly shorter in all four CD4+ subsets.

V was pared by 3 bases and J by 5 bases, with 3 bases of the junction left unmatched. The CDR3 covers 14 residues. Germline values: CDR1 LNHNV, CDR2 YYDKDF (reference sequence). Cell sorting via CD45RO/CCR7/CD25/CD127/CD95/CD27 was performed to obtain CD4+ naive, central memory, regulatory and stem cell-like memory cells. Sequenced material: naive CD4+ T cells from blood. This receptor was obtained from a man between 18 and 35 years old with type 1 diabetes. V gene TRBV15 combines with J gene TRBJ2-1; 8 nucleotides match TRBD1. CDR3 protein: CATSRGQEHNEQFF. CDR3 bases: TGTGCCACCAGCAGGGGACAGGAGCACAATGAGCAGTTCTTC.